A selection of T cell receptor beta chains follows, all from one sample in a study of T cells in Graves' hyperthyroidism and ophthalmopathy. MiXCR, applied by TCRdb to the multiplex PCR reads, yields one record per CDR3 protein. The sample holds more than 50,000 distinct CDR3 sequences, approximately 57% seen once. The sample taken for sequencing was blood. The source is a woman in her sixties with Graves' ophthalmopathy. Both conserved end residues are part of each CDR3. The D gene is left open where the match is weak. Clone size is given for some rows only: seen once, a few or many times, or a class if the clone is expanded.

j_call | clone_size | d_call | v_call | cdr3_nt | cdr3_aa
TRBJ2-3 | . | TRBD2 | TRBV11-2 | TGTGCCAGCAGCCAAAGACTAGCGGGAGGCTCAGATACGCAGTATTTT | CASSQRLAGGSDTQYF
TRBJ2-5 | . | . | TRBV29-1 | TGCAGCGTTGATGGACAGAAACAAGAGACCCAGTACTTC | CSVDGQKQETQYF
TRBJ1-1 | . | . | TRBV20-1 | TGCAGTGCTGGGGGACTAGCGGGAGAGGACACTGAAGCTTTCTTT | CSAGGLAGEDTEAFF
TRBJ2-1 | . | TRBD2 | TRBV6-5 | TGTGCCAGCAGTCCCCGGGGGGGCCTTGTCGTGACAGATACGCAGTTCTTC | CASSPRGGLVVTDTQFF
TRBJ2-1 | once | TRBD2 | TRBV10-2 | TGCGCCAGCAGTGGGACTAGCGGACTACACAATGAGCAGTTCTTC | CASSGTSGLHNEQFF
TRBJ2-3 | many | TRBD2 | TRBV4-1 | TGCGCCAGCGGACTAGGTCTGACTAGCTCTCACGGGGATACGCAGTATTTT | CASGLGLTSSHGDTQYF
TRBJ1-2 | . | . | TRBV12-3/TRBV12-4 | TGTGCCAGCAGTACGGCCGGGGGCACAGATGGCTACACCTTC | CASSTAGGTDGYTF
TRBJ2-1 | few | . | TRBV30 | TGTGCCTGGAGGTGGTGGGGGAAGCGGGCAGGTGAGCAGTTCTTC | CAWRWWGKRAGEQFF
TRBJ1-2 | . | . | TRBV29-1 | TGCAGTGCAAACGAAGACTATGGCTACACCTTC | CSANEDYGYTF
TRBJ2-2 | . | TRBD2 | TRBV2 | TGTGCCAGCAGCGAGACTAGCGGGACGCACACCGGGGAGCTGTTTTTT | CASSETSGTHTGELFF
TRBJ1-1 | many | . | TRBV20-1 | TGCAGTGCTAGGTGGGGGGGGCAATTGAACACTGAAGCTTTCTTT | CSARWGGQLNTEAFF
TRBJ2-1 | . | TRBD2 | TRBV9 | TGTGCCAGCAGCGTAGGGTGGGAGGGGCTAATCTTC | CASSVGWEGLIF
TRBJ2-1 | medium-sized | . | TRBV7-2 | TGTGCCAGCAGCTTGGCAGGCTTGGGCAATGAGCAGTTCTTC | CASSLAGLGNEQFF
TRBJ1-1 | . | . | TRBV6-2/TRBV6-3 | TGTGCCAGCAGTTTCTCCAGCAAGGCCGGGAACACTGAAGCTTTCTTT | CASSFSSKAGNTEAFF
TRBJ2-7 | . | TRBD2 | TRBV7-9 | TGTGCCGGCAGCCCCCCTAGCGGGCCCTCCTACGAGCAGTACTTC | CAGSPPSGPSYEQYF
TRBJ2-2 | many | . | TRBV6-1 | TGTGCCAGCTTTAACTTGGGGATCACCGGGGAGCTGTTTTTT | CASFNLGITGELFF
TRBJ2-4 | . | . | TRBV6-2/TRBV6-3 | TGTGCCAGCAGTGGCCGCGGGGAAATGGGGAACATTCAGTACTTC | CASSGRGEMGNIQYF
TRBJ1-5 | many | TRBD1 | TRBV5-6 | TGTGCCAGCAGCTCGTCGGGACAGGGGGAACGTCAGCCCCAGCATTTT | CASSSSGQGERQPQHF
TRBJ2-7 | medium-sized | . | TRBV10-2 | TGCGCCAGCAGGAATGACAGGCTCACCTACGAGCAGTACTTC | CASRNDRLTYEQYF
TRBJ1-1 | . | TRBD1 | TRBV24-1 | TGTGCCACCAGTGAGTCAGGACAGGGGTACACTGAAGCTTTCTTT | CATSESGQGYTEAFF
TRBJ2-7 | . | . | TRBV2 | TGTGCCAGCAGTCCGAGGGGTGTTAAGGGCTACGAGCAGTACTTC | CASSPRGVKGYEQYF
TRBJ2-1 | few | . | TRBV24-1 | TGTGCCACCGGGACATCAGCCTACAATGAGCAGTTCTTC | CATGTSAYNEQFF
TRBJ1-3 | many | . | TRBV5-1 | TGCGCCAGCAGCTTCGGACTCCTCTCTGGAAACACCATATATTTT | CASSFGLLSGNTIYF
TRBJ2-6 | . | . | TRBV12-5 | TGTGCTAGTGGGGTAGAGGGATCTGGGGCCAACGTCCTGACTTTC | CASGVEGSGANVLTF
TRBJ1-1 | once | . | TRBV20-1 | TGCAGTGCCCCTCATCCACAGGACTCAATGAACACTGAAGCTTTCTTT | CSAPHPQDSMNTEAFF
TRBJ2-1 | many | TRBD2 | TRBV5-1 | TGCGCCAGCAGCTTGGCAGCGGGAGAGGGGGGTGAGCAGTTCTTC | CASSLAAGEGGEQFF
TRBJ2-2 | many | . | TRBV12-3/TRBV12-4 | TGTGCCGTAGGGAACACCGGGGAGCTGTTTTTT | CAVGNTGELFF
TRBJ2-4 | . | . | TRBV7-9 | TGTGCCTACAGCTTAGTTAGAGGCTGGCAGGGACAAAACATTCAGTACTTC | CAYSLVRGWQGQNIQYF
TRBJ1-6 | few | . | TRBV5-6 | TGTGCCAGCAGCTTGAAAGGGGTGAGGTCACCCCTCCACTTT | CASSLKGVRSPLHF
TRBJ2-2 | many | . | TRBV7-7 | TGTGCCAGCAGCCTTGACAGTTTTGCCGGGGAGCTGTTTTTT | CASSLDSFAGELFF
TRBJ1-2 | many | . | TRBV13 | TGTGCCAGCAGCTCAGGAACCGCTAACTATGGCTACACCTTC | CASSSGTANYGYTF
TRBJ2-3 | many | TRBD2 | TRBV13 | TGTGCCAGCAGCTTCGGGAGGCAGGCCCGCGGATATACGCAGTATTTT | CASSFGRQARGYTQYF
TRBJ2-7 | many | . | TRBV20-1 | TGCAGTGCTAGAGCTAACCTCTACGAGCAGTACTTC | CSARANLYEQYF
TRBJ2-5 | few | . | TRBV12-3/TRBV12-4 | TGTGCCAGCAGCCTTAGCATGGGGGTGGTCGGGGAAGAGACCCAGTACTTC | CASSLSMGVVGEETQYF
TRBJ2-5 | many | TRBD1 | TRBV2 | TGTGCCAGCAGGAGGGACAGTCAAGAGACCCAGTACTTC | CASRRDSQETQYF
TRBJ1-4 | . | . | TRBV5-1 | TGCGCCAGCACCTTAGGGACTAATGAAAAACTGTTTTTT | CASTLGTNEKLFF
TRBJ2-1 | many | . | TRBV6-4 | TGTGCCAGCAGTGACTCGATGGGGGCGGTGAATGAGCAGTTCTTC | CASSDSMGAVNEQFF
TRBJ1-1 | . | . | TRBV5-1 | TGCGCCAGCAGCTTAGGGAACACTGAAGCCTCCTTT | CASSLGNTEASF
TRBJ2-7 | once | TRBD1 | TRBV12-3/TRBV12-4 | TGTGCCAGCAGTTACAAGGACAGGGGTTACGAGCAGTACTTC | CASSYKDRGYEQYF
TRBJ1-4 | medium-sized | . | TRBV2 | TGTGCCAGCAGTGGGCTGGATGAAAAACTGTTTTTT | CASSGLDEKLFF
TRBJ2-7 | many | TRBD1 | TRBV9 | TGTGCCAGCAGCAGCCGGGACAGGGCGTACGAGCAGTACTTC | CASSSRDRAYEQYF
TRBJ1-2 | . | . | TRBV6-6 | TGTGCCAGCAGTGCCGGGACTGTAGGCTATGGCTACACCTTC | CASSAGTVGYGYTF
TRBJ2-3 | . | . | TRBV9 | TGTGCCGGCAGCGTAGGGTTTGATACGCGGTATTTT | CAGSVGFDTRYF
TRBJ1-2 | many | TRBD1 | TRBV28 | TGTGCCAGCAGCCTAGCGGGACAGGGGGCACATGGCTACACCTTC | CASSLAGQGAHGYTF
TRBJ2-5 | . | TRBD1 | TRBV12-3/TRBV12-4 | TGTGCCAGCAGTTTGTTTGGGACAGGGGAGGGAGAGACCCAGTACTTC | CASSLFGTGEGETQYF
TRBJ2-2 | . | . | TRBV7-2 | TGTGCCAGCAGCCAGAATGGGGGGCTGTTTTTT | CASSQNGGLFF
TRBJ2-6 | many | TRBD1 | TRBV12-3/TRBV12-4 | TGTGCCAGCAGTTTTGGACAGGGGGCGTCCTATCCTGGGGCCAACGTCCTGACTTTC | CASSFGQGASYPGANVLTF
TRBJ2-3 | . | TRBD2 | TRBV7-8 | TGTGCCAGCAGCTATGATCTAGCGGGAGCCACAGATACGCAGTATTTT | CASSYDLAGATDTQYF
TRBJ1-6 | few | . | TRBV10-1 | TGCGCCAGCAGTGATGGGGGTTCTGTAGGATCCTATAATTCACCCCTCCACTTT | CASSDGGSVGSYNSPLHF
TRBJ2-3 | many | TRBD1 | TRBV6-2/TRBV6-3 | TGTGCCAGCAGATTCCGGGACAGGGGGCCCATAGTGACAGATACGCAGTATTTT | CASRFRDRGPIVTDTQYF
TRBJ1-5 | many | . | TRBV15 | TGTGCCACCGGAGGCCGCAGGGGTGGAAATCAGCCCCAGCATTTT | CATGGRRGGNQPQHF
TRBJ1-1 | . | . | TRBV5-1 | TGCGCCTGCAGTTTTGGACTAGCGGGTTGGGAACACCGGGGAGCTTTCTTT | CACSFGLAGWEHRGAFF
TRBJ2-3 | many | TRBD2 | TRBV2 | TGTGCCAGCAGGGGAGGGCGGGCGGGGTGGACAGATACGCAGTATTTT | CASRGGRAGWTDTQYF